The sequence of this T cell receptor (beta chain) was determined in a study of T cell responses to AZD1222 COVID-19 vaccine (dated by TCRdb to the early 2020s). The study in broad terms: AZD1222 recipients with second doses at about 4 weeks or about 12 weeks were pooled, because spike-specific TCR depth and breadth did not differ between schedules. A total of around 240 trial participants underwent TCR sequencing, of whom 200 to 220 had received two doses of AZD1222 and roughly 26 had received two doses of the MenACWY control vaccine. Trial participants were enrolled into age subgroups of 18-55, 56-69 and 70-plus years, which contained about 150, 28 and 57 TCR-sequenced participants, respectively. General findings and caveats noted by the study authors: In the small 56-69-year group, the increase in depth fell short of significance, most likely because of low power. Conclusions about previously exposed vaccinees are limited because only six or seven AZD1222 recipients were SARS-CoV-2 seropositive at baseline. Participants were mostly white British and included more females than males, and it was suggested by the authors that clonal diversity may have been underestimated. Because no day 14 peak-response samples were available, repertoires were characterized only after the peak T cell response. Reportedly, almost half of the unique spike-specific TCRs recognized epitopes lying outside the regions that are mutated in the B.1.351 and B.1.1.7 variants. The whole spike protein was spanned by vaccine-associated CD4 TCRs, and dominant responses were seen in regions 160-218 and 743-854. After two AZD1222 doses, spike-specific TCR breadth and depth were significantly higher than at day 0 and than in MenACWY recipients.

The CDR3 regions of human TCRbeta chains were analyzed by immunosequencing. In the source study's methods: Repertoire TCRs were checked for matches against a reference library of SARS-CoV-2-specific TCRs that had been generated using the MIRA antigen-specificity platform. Breadth was defined as the fraction of unique TCRs that were SARS-CoV-2-associated, and depth was defined as the fraction of total T cells that were SARS-CoV-2-associated. Each spike-specific TCR was assigned to its reactive spike region and to a CD4 or CD8 class using the MIRA data. Log10-transformed breadth and depth values were compared by one-way ANOVA with Sidak's multiple comparisons tests. As stored in TCRdb, this immuneACCESS dataset retains in-frame rearrangements with V and J assigned. A fraction of the clones does not appear; measured against another copy, unresolved V genes explain less than half of the discrepancy, and the remainder lacks a known reason. That table gives V, J and clone size, and the DNA gave D and trimming. The sample includes about 110,000 clones, with 70% to 90% observed a single time. Roughly 15% of the sample belongs to the ten largest clones.

The sample's time point label, decoded: baseline before first vaccination. Samples from vaccinated people were obtained from the UK trials COV001 and COV002, which included a single-blind randomized controlled phase 2/3 trial of AZD1222 (ChAdOx1 nCoV-19) in healthy adults. For TCRbeta chain sequencing, PBMC samples from trial participants were taken at day 0 and at day 28 after the second dose. Sequences MGHDK (CDR1) and SYGVNS (CDR2) are obtained from the germline V gene. The CDR3 covers 11 residues, taking in both the cysteine and the phenylalanine. Only the CDR3 DNA is retained, 33 bases long and in frame from the first base. The trim is 11 bases for V and 1 base for J, with a gap of 8 bases between the germline ends. Note on this clone: The specificity of this receptor is unknown. No per-base quality is available; no much larger clone lies one base away.

The sequence links TRBV25-1 to TRBJ1-1; no D gene is confidently identified. Sequences were derived from peripheral blood, sampled on day 0 of AZD1222 vaccination. The receptor's source is an adult in good health. The sequenced DNA: TGTGCCGGCGTGCCGAACACTGAAGCTTTCTTT. Its coded protein is CAGVPNTEAFF. With the portions outside the CDR3 filled from the reference TRBV25-1 and TRBJ1-1 genes, the complete variable region becomes EADIYQTPRYLVIGTGKKITLECSQTMGHDKMYWYQQDPGMELHLIHYSYGVNSTEKGDLSSESTVSRIRTEHFPLTLESARPSHTSQYLCAGVPNTEAFFGQGTRLTVV.